The entry below describes one TCR beta chain. A read error may produce the germline difference seen at one junction end. This record belongs to a study of T-cell reconstitution after alpha-beta-depleted transplantation in children. The CDR3 length is 18 residues. Germline CDR1 and CDR2: SGHDT and YYEEEE. Unique molecular identifiers tagged the TCRbeta library. Each CDR3 protein gets one entry after TCRdb re-called the PCR reads with MiXCR. Among fewer than 90,000 distinct CDR3 sequences listed, about 6.7% were seen once. The chain uses TRBV5-6 and TRBJ1-6; TRBD1 might be the D (5 bases). The source is a human donor who donated a stem cell graft to a child with acute lymphoblastic leukemia. The source material was PBMCs from the stem cell graft donor, sampled from the stem cell graft. The CDR3 reads CSSSRRLAGSSYNSPLHF. The CDR3 nucleotides read TGTTCCAGCAGCCGACGTTTGGCAGGGAGCTCCTATAATTCACCCCTCCACTTT.